The subject of this entry is one T cell receptor (beta chain). The antigen is not known. The sample comes from a study of glioma-infiltrating T cells after dendritic cell vaccination. Study details: Autologous tumor lysate-pulsed dendritic cell vaccination was given between the early 2000s and the early 2010s. The vaccine used monocyte-derived dendritic cells pulsed overnight with autologous tumor lysate.

The time point was: after dendritic cell vaccination, including at tumor progression/relapse. Broader study findings: Longer survival after dendritic cell vaccination followed higher pretreatment TIL content.

The PCR used 60 V beta and 13 J beta primers. Some clones are missing from TCRdb's copy, which holds only in-frame ones; the method was immunoSEQ multiplex PCR. The data contain roughly 80,000 clones, 80% to 90% of them seen just once; the ten biggest clones take up about 2.3%. V was pared by 1 base and J by 6 bases, with 10 bases between. Germline CDR1 reads MGHRA; CDR2 reads YSYEKL. There are 15 residues in the CDR3. The sequenced sample was blood, obtained after dendritic cell vaccination. This receptor was identified in a human donor with glioblastoma. The V and J genes are TRBV4-1 and TRBJ1-6; D may be TRBD1 (5 bases). CDR3 amino acids: CASSQGDSLNSPLHF. CDR3 nucleotides: TGCGCCAGCAGCCAAGGTGACAGCCTTAATTCACCCCTCCACTTT.